The clone carrying this T cell receptor beta chain was recorded many times. Its antigen is not known. The data belong to a study of CD8 T cells in ankylosing spondylitis. Study outcomes and limitations: Reported data indicate significant enrichment of disease-linked clones within matched ankylosing spondylitis synovial fluid. Typical of ankylosing spondylitis blood, it appeared, was a TCR beta motif of 7 or 8 highly homologous variants.

The authors made TCR beta libraries by quantitative 5'-RACE with molecular barcodes. TCRdb itself ran the 5' RACE reads through MiXCR, one entry per CDR3 protein. The sample comprises roughly 200,000 distinct CDR3 sequences, around 13% of which are singletons, and approximately 17% rests with the top ten. This CDR3 has 12 amino acids. V was shortened by 0 bases and J by 12 bases, with 9 bases between the two germline ends. Germline CDR1 KGHSH, CDR2 LQKENI. Sequencing used blood, either unsorted or a sorted T cell fraction (not recorded which). This TCR was sampled from a male donor with ankylosing spondylitis or in good health (not recorded which). The chain links TRBV18 to TRBJ2-1, with a tentative D call TRBD2 (6 bases). The CDR3 nucleotides read TGTGCCAGCTCACCACCGGGAGGCGGGCAGTTCTTC. Its translation: CASSPPGGGQFF.